This T cell receptor (beta chain) is from a study of blood T cells in healthy people across ages (dated by TCRdb to about 2015). About the study as a whole: Template switching captured roughly one uniquely barcoded TCR beta cDNA molecule per two T cells in model experiments. The study measured age-related changes in TCR beta repertoire diversity using deep sequencing normalized with unique cDNA molecular identifiers. The donors were divided into four age groups: young (average around 16 years), middle-aged (about 39), aged (around 59) and long-lived (roughly 86). To avoid experimental bias, donors of different ages were randomly spread across the sequencing lanes. Using the same blood draw, the study looked at two additional independent replicas of 1 million unique cDNA reads for two donors, one aged 18 to 30 and the other aged 80 or older. Findings and caveats that apply to the study as a whole: A strong correlation was found between observed TCR beta diversity and the percentage of naive T cells measured by flow cytometry. Compared with the aged group, the long-lived group had more naive CD4+ T cells, fewer expanded clones and increased TCR diversity, a pattern suggesting age selection. Because the CMV infection status of the donors was unknown, age-related changes in expanded clonotypes may potentially have been confounded. Conclusive comparison of naive and antigen-experienced compartments was prevented by the profiling of bulk unsorted PBMCs. Observed TCR beta diversity per million T cells fell roughly linearly with age, and a significant reduction was already apparent by age about 38. Total diversity estimates from one million sequenced T cells were considered lower bounds and underestimates.

Library creation used 5' RACE. For sequencing, an Illumina HiSeq 2500 was employed. A second PCR of about 7 to 12 cycles was performed with a sample-barcoded 5' primer and a J-beta primer mix. Each TCR beta cDNA molecule received a unique molecular identifier from a template-switch 5' adaptor carrying 12 random nucleotides. Each sample yielded at least 2.5 million CDR3-containing paired-end reads. First-strand cDNA synthesis was performed from all RNA using the Mint cDNA synthesis kit, with priming by a TRBC-specific oligonucleotide. Following uracil-DNA glycosylase treatment, all cDNA underwent a first 18-cycle PCR with the universal primers M1SS and BC2_uni_R. From the authors' description of their analysis: Each sample was normalized by randomly selecting 1 million high-quality reads, each carrying a distinct molecular identifier. Instead of being binned into consensus sequences, reads with shared molecular identifiers were discarded. CDR3 identification, clonotype clustering and error correction used MiTCR with a Q25 quality threshold and the strictest error-elimination algorithm. Lower-bound total TCR beta diversity was estimated with a nonparametric unseen species model using Euler transformation. Clones were called with MiXCR by TCRdb after fastp trimmed the public reads at Q25, and only in-frame beta chains were retained. Entries that share a CDR3 protein sequence are merged under the most common genes and DNA. The V and J calls follow TCRdb's processing rather than the paper's. This sample comprises some 1.4 million distinct CDR3 sequences, approximately 38% of them detected only once. The ten largest make up 7.9% of the sample.

About this clonotype itself: Its recognized antigen is unknown. Per-base qualities were not stored, and no clone one base away is much larger.

The donors were some 39 Caucasian individuals from Russia, aged 6 to 90 years, who were systemically healthy. Each donor gave approximately 9.4 milliliters of peripheral blood, drawn into EDTA-treated Vacutainer tubes. Ficoll-Paque density-gradient centrifugation was used to isolate PBMCs, with at least 6.5 million per sample. Trizol reagent was used to extract total RNA from the PBMCs, yielding at least 5.5 micrograms per sample. For every donor, flow cytometry on a PBMC aliquot measured the percentage of naive CD45RAhigh/CD27high T cells. Per the germline V gene, SGHTA is the CDR1 and FQGNSA is the CDR2. V is trimmed back by 6 bases and J by 4 bases, and the junction contains 4 bases that no gene match accounts for. Including the terminal cysteine and phenylalanine, the CDR3 comprises 14 residues. The DNA shown is the 42-base CDR3, in frame from base 1.

The chain uses TRBV7-2 and TRBJ2-1; 9 nucleotides in the junction match TRBD1. This TCR came from a woman aged 18-29 years in good health. The sequencing sample was made of blood. Here the CDR3 is given as CASRLGQGYNEQFF. The nucleotide sequence reads as follows: TGTGCCAGCAGACTGGGACAGGGTTACAATGAGCAGTTCTTC.